A selection of T cell receptor beta chains follows, all from one sample in a study of cytomegalovirus exposure and HLA in healthy donors. Clones were sequenced by immunoSEQ multiplex PCR, and TCRdb holds only the in-frame ones, with some missing. The sample contains fewer than 150,000 clones, roughly 75% of which appear only once. Sequenced material: PBMCs. These receptors all come from a man aged 25 to 40 in good health. Both conserved end residues are part of each CDR3. D genes are given only for firm matches. Where a row states a size, it is once, few, many or the class of an expanded clone; other rows omit it.

j_call,clone_size,d_call,v_call,cdr3_nt,cdr3_aa
TRBJ2-2,.,TRBD1,TRBV7-2,TGTGCCAGCAGCCTTAGAGGGGGCCCCGGGGAGCTGTTTTTT,CASSLRGGPGELFF
TRBJ1-2,.,.,TRBV19,TGTGCCAGTAGTATATGGAGTTATGGCTACACCTTC,CASSIWSYGYTF
TRBJ1-1,.,.,TRBV7-2,TGTGCCAGCAGCTTTGAGGCGGGAAACACTGAAGCTTTCTTT,CASSFEAGNTEAFF
TRBJ2-7,.,TRBD1,TRBV7-8,TGTGCCAGCAGCCCCGTGGGACAGTCCTACGAGCAGTACTTC,CASSPVGQSYEQYF
TRBJ2-1,.,.,TRBV7-7,TGTGCTAGCAGCTTACCAGGGGTGAATGAGCAGTTCTTC,CASSLPGVNEQFF
TRBJ2-7,.,TRBD1,TRBV2,TGTGCCAGCAGCCGCGACAGGGGGCGCACCTACGAGCAGTACTTC,CASSRDRGRTYEQYF
TRBJ2-5,.,TRBD2,TRBV7-3,TGTGCCAGCAGCTTCCAAAGCGGGAGTGGGGCCGAGACCCAGTACTTC,CASSFQSGSGAETQYF
TRBJ2-3,.,TRBD2,TRBV4-3,TGCGCCAGCAGCCAAGTCCTTAGCGGGAGATCGCAGTATTTT,CASSQVLSGRSQYF
TRBJ2-2,.,.,TRBV15,TGTGCCACCAGACCCGGGTCCCCAAACCCCGGGGAGCTGTTTTTT,CATRPGSPNPGELFF
TRBJ1-4,once,.,TRBV28,TGTGCCAGCAGAGAGAGCGGACGGAAGGAAAAACTGTTTTTT,CASRESGRKEKLFF
TRBJ1-2,few,.,TRBV6-1,TGTGCCAGCAGTGAAACGGGGTACTATGGCTACACCTTC,CASSETGYYGYTF
TRBJ1-2,.,TRBD1,TRBV11-2,TGTGCCAGCAGCCTGGACAGGGTTAACTATGGCTACACCTTC,CASSLDRVNYGYTF
TRBJ2-3,.,.,TRBV15,TGTGCCACCAGCAGCCGGGAAAAGGGCACAGATACGCAGTATTTT,CATSSREKGTDTQYF
TRBJ2-6,.,.,TRBV29-1,TGCAGCGTAGAACAGGGTTCTGGGGCCAACGTCCTGACTTTC,CSVEQGSGANVLTF
TRBJ2-5,few,TRBD2,TRBV5-1,TGCGCCAGCAGCCACGGGACTAGCGAAGAGACCCAGTACTTC,CASSHGTSEETQYF
TRBJ2-6,.,.,TRBV5-1,TGCGCCAGCAGGATGGAGCTAGCGACTGGGGCCAACGTCCTGACTTTC,CASRMELATGANVLTF
TRBJ2-3,.,.,TRBV27,TGTGCCAGCAGTAGCGGACGGACGCTCTTTACGCAGTATTTT,CASSSGRTLFTQYF
TRBJ1-1,.,.,TRBV11-3,TGTGCCAGCAGCTTCGGGGAGGACACTGAAGCTTTCTTT,CASSFGEDTEAFF
TRBJ2-5,.,.,TRBV14,TGTGCCAGCAGCCTTACGGGAATGAACCAAGAGACCCAGTACTTC,CASSLTGMNQETQYF
TRBJ2-3,.,.,TRBV28,TGTGCCAGCAGTCTCTTTTCGGGACACCCAAAGTATTTT,CASSLFSGHPKYF
TRBJ2-1,.,.,TRBV11-2,TGTGCCAGCAGCTTAGCAATCGGGGCCAGGGGTGAGCAGTTCTTC,CASSLAIGARGEQFF
TRBJ2-7,.,.,TRBV9,TGTGCCAGCAGCGTAGGCGGAGCTGGATCCTACGAGCAGTACTTC,CASSVGGAGSYEQYF
TRBJ2-5,.,TRBD2,TRBV9,TGTGCCAGCAGCGGGACTAGCGGAGAGACCCAGTACTTC,CASSGTSGETQYF
TRBJ1-5,.,TRBD1,TRBV7-9,TGTTCCAGCAGCCCTGGACAGGGTGGCCAGCCCCAGCATTTT,CSSSPGQGGQPQHF
TRBJ2-5,.,.,TRBV19,TGTGCCAGCCTCCCAGAGACCCAGTACTTC,CASLPETQYF
TRBJ2-7,.,TRBD1,TRBV6-5,TGTGCCAGCAGTTCAGGGACAGTGACTTACGAGCAGTACTTC,CASSSGTVTYEQYF
TRBJ2-1,.,TRBD2,TRBV5-1,TGCGCCAGCAGCTTGGAGACTAGCGGAGGGGCTAATGAGCAGTTCTTC,CASSLETSGGANEQFF
TRBJ1-1,.,TRBD1,TRBV30,TGTGCCTGGAGACAGGGGGGCGTCGGTGAAGCTTTCTTT,CAWRQGGVGEAFF
TRBJ2-2,.,TRBD1,TRBV18,TGTGCCAGCTCAATGGACAGGAGGAACACCGGGGAGCTGTTTTTT,CASSMDRRNTGELFF
TRBJ1-5,.,.,TRBV7-9,TGTTCCAGCAGCTTCGGGGAAAATCAGCCCCAGCATTTT,CSSSFGENQPQHF
TRBJ1-5,.,.,TRBV5-1,TGCGCCAGCAGCCCGGACACCAGCAATCAGCCCCAGCATTTT,CASSPDTSNQPQHF
TRBJ1-5,once,.,TRBV4-1,TGCGCCAGCAGCCAAGAATGGCAGGTCAGGCAGCCCCAGCATTTT,CASSQEWQVRQPQHF
TRBJ2-7,.,.,TRBV27,TGTGCCAGCAGTTTATATCCCCGGCAGGGCCAAGAGCAGTACTTC,CASSLYPRQGQEQYF
TRBJ2-5,.,TRBD2,TRBV5-1,TGCGCCAGCTCTAGCGGGGGGGGGACCCAGTACTTC,CASSSGGGTQYF
TRBJ1-6,few,.,TRBV6-5,TGTGCCAGCAGTCTCGACTCTAATTCACCCCTCCACTTT,CASSLDSNSPLHF
TRBJ2-2,.,.,TRBV14,TGTGCCAGCAGCCAATATCAGGCCACCGGGGAGCTGTTTTTT,CASSQYQATGELFF
TRBJ2-7,few,TRBD2,TRBV12-5,TGTGCTAGTGGTTTGGTACTGTTAGAGTCACTAGCGGGTGCCCACCTCTCCTACGAGCAGTACTTC,CASGLVLLESLAGAHLSYEQYF
TRBJ1-1,.,.,TRBV5-5,TGTGCCAGCAGCTTGGCCCTGGGCGCTGAAGCTTTCTTT,CASSLALGAEAFF
TRBJ2-1,.,.,TRBV6-5,TGTGCCAGCAGGGGGACTCCCCAGGAGGAGCAGTTCTTC,CASRGTPQEEQFF
TRBJ2-7,.,TRBD2,TRBV29-1,TGCAGCGTTGTGGGTAGCGGGAGAGTTGAGCAGTACTTC,CSVVGSGRVEQYF
TRBJ2-7,.,.,TRBV12-5,TGTGCTAGTGGTTTGAGTCCAGGGCAATACGAGCAGTACTTC,CASGLSPGQYEQYF
TRBJ1-1,once,.,TRBV5-1,TGCGCCAGCAGCACCCAGGGAGGGGACACTGAAGCTTTCTTT,CASSTQGGDTEAFF
TRBJ2-1,.,TRBD1,TRBV25-1,TGTGCCAGCAGTGGACGGACAGGATACAATGAGCAGTTCTTC,CASSGRTGYNEQFF
TRBJ2-2,.,TRBD1,TRBV5-5,TGTGCCAGCAGCTGGGTCTACGGGAACGGACAGGGTATGACCGGGGAGCTGTTTTTT,CASSWVYGNGQGMTGELFF
TRBJ2-3,.,TRBD1,TRBV28,TGTGCCAGCAGTTCCGGACAGGGGGCAGATACGCAGTATTTT,CASSSGQGADTQYF
TRBJ2-1,.,TRBD2,TRBV6-5,TGTGCCAGCAGTTACCGGACTAGCCCGCGTGAGCAGTTCTTC,CASSYRTSPREQFF
TRBJ2-2,.,.,TRBV18,TGTGCCAGCTCACCATGGGTACAGGGGAACACCGGGGAGCTGTTTTTT,CASSPWVQGNTGELFF
TRBJ1-1,.,.,TRBV11-2,TGTGCCAGCAGCAAAAGAGGGCCTGAAGCTTTCTTT,CASSKRGPEAFF
TRBJ2-7,.,.,TRBV19,TGTGCCAGTAGGCTCGACAGGCAATCCTACGAGCAGTACTTC,CASRLDRQSYEQYF
TRBJ2-2,.,.,TRBV21-1,TGTGCCAGCAGCAAAGCAGAGAGCGGGAGAAGGGAGCTGTTTTTT,CASSKAESGRRELFF
TRBJ2-1,.,TRBD2,TRBV18,TGTGCCAGCTCAGCCAGACTAGCGGGAGGGTCGAATGAGCAGTTCTTC,CASSARLAGGSNEQFF
TRBJ1-1,.,.,TRBV10-3,TGTGCCATCAGTGAGTCCCCGGGGTCGTACACTGAAGCTTTCTTT,CAISESPGSYTEAFF